These T cell receptor beta chains were read from a single sample in a study of blood T cell repertoires in COVID-19. Using immunoSEQ multiplex PCR, the repertoire was profiled, and TCRdb retains in-frame clones only, with some absent. The table records under 45,000 clones, 70% to 90% of them present only once. Specimen: peripheral blood. The receptor source for this set is a man aged 35 to 55 with active COVID-19. Each CDR3 is given with its conserved first and last residue. The order of the fields is V gene, D gene, J gene, clone size, CDR3 protein, CDR3 DNA. A D gene is named only where the DNA matches it firmly. Rows give clone size only sometimes, using once, few, many, or a class for an expanded clone.

TRBV7-9	NA	TRBJ1-1	NA	CASGDIRPLLNTEAFF	TGTGCCAGCGGAGATATAAGACCGTTGCTTAACACTGAAGCTTTCTTT
TRBV28	TRBD1	TRBJ2-7	NA	CASRRRDREYEQYF	TGTGCCAGCAGACGTAGGGACAGGGAGTACGAGCAGTACTTC
TRBV5-1	NA	TRBJ1-1	NA	CASSSSRVWGRNTEAFF	TGCGCCAGCAGCTCATCGAGGGTTTGGGGTAGGAACACTGAAGCTTTCTTT
TRBV4-1	NA	TRBJ1-4	NA	CASSQELVGGRDEKLFF	TGCGCCAGCAGCCAAGAGTTAGTGGGGGGGCGGGATGAAAAACTGTTTTTT
TRBV9	NA	TRBJ1-5	few	CASSVATISDQPQHF	TGTGCCAGCAGCGTAGCTACGATTTCGGATCAGCCCCAGCATTTT
TRBV3-1/TRBV3-2	NA	TRBJ2-7	NA	CASSQLRAGLGEQYF	TGTGCCAGCAGCCAATTACGGGCAGGGCTTGGCGAGCAGTACTTC
TRBV9	NA	TRBJ1-4	NA	CASSPPGATNEKLFF	TGTGCCAGCAGCCCCCCAGGGGCAACTAATGAAAAACTGTTTTTT
TRBV5-6	TRBD1	TRBJ2-7	NA	CASSLKGAREQYF	TGTGCCAGCAGCTTGAAGGGGGCGCGCGAGCAGTACTTC
TRBV2	TRBD1	TRBJ1-1	NA	CASLWTGNTEAFF	TGTGCCAGCTTGTGGACAGGGAACACTGAAGCTTTCTTT
TRBV9	TRBD2	TRBJ2-1	NA	CASSVWTSGDDEQFF	TGTGCCAGCAGCGTATGGACTAGCGGGGACGATGAGCAGTTCTTC
TRBV19	NA	TRBJ2-1	NA	CASSMGGLLNEQFF	TGTGCCAGTAGTATGGGGGGACTGCTCAATGAGCAGTTCTTC
TRBV28	TRBD2	TRBJ2-2	NA	CASSRGDTGELFF	TGTGCCAGCAGTCGGGGGGATACCGGGGAGCTGTTTTTT
TRBV6-2/TRBV6-3	NA	TRBJ2-5	NA	CASSETGVKTQYF	TGTGCCAGCAGCGAGACAGGCGTGAAGACCCAGTACTTC
TRBV6-5	NA	TRBJ2-5	NA	CASGRFTGALETQYF	TGTGCCAGCGGCCGATTCACTGGGGCGTTAGAGACCCAGTACTTC
TRBV6-5	NA	TRBJ1-1	NA	CASNGRGHQAAFF	TGTGCCAGCAATGGTAGGGGACACCAGGCAGCTTTCTTT
TRBV10-3	TRBD2	TRBJ2-1	NA	CATTHSGKLNEQFF	TGTGCCACAACCCATAGCGGGAAGCTGAATGAGCAGTTCTTC
TRBV28	TRBD1	TRBJ2-7	NA	CASSSRGRDEQYF	TGTGCCAGCAGTTCCAGGGGGCGCGACGAGCAATACTTC
TRBV6-5	NA	TRBJ2-5	NA	CASRQTDGQETQYF	TGTGCCAGCAGACAGACGGATGGACAAGAGACCCAGTACTTC
TRBV5-4	NA	TRBJ2-5	few	CASSSIGSQETQYF	TGTGCCAGCAGCTCTATTGGGAGTCAAGAGACCCAGTACTTC
TRBV2	TRBD2	TRBJ2-7	NA	CASRGGRSWAEQYF	TGTGCCAGCAGGGGCGGGAGGAGTTGGGCCGAGCAGTACTTC
TRBV19	TRBD1	TRBJ2-3	NA	CASSYGTGETDTQYF	TGTGCCAGTAGTTATGGGACAGGGGAGACGGATACGCAGTATTTT
TRBV7-3	TRBD1	TRBJ2-5	NA	CASSGTGVEETQYF	TGTGCCAGCAGCGGGACAGGCGTAGAAGAGACCCAGTACTTC
TRBV3-1/TRBV3-2	TRBD2	TRBJ2-3	once	CASSQEVLAGTSTDTQYF	TGTGCCAGCAGCCAAGAAGTTTTAGCGGGCACTAGCACAGATACGCAGTATTTT
TRBV7-9	TRBD2	TRBJ2-3	NA	CASSFGGRSPDTQYF	TGTGCCAGCAGCTTTGGCGGGAGGAGCCCCGATACGCAGTATTTT
TRBV29-1	TRBD2	TRBJ2-1	NA	CSVEGTSGRPMTYNEQFF	TGCAGCGTTGAAGGGACTAGCGGGAGGCCTATGACCTACAATGAGCAGTTCTTC
TRBV11-3	TRBD2	TRBJ2-1	NA	CASTPTTSGSNEQFF	TGTGCCAGCACCCCTACGACTAGCGGGAGCAATGAGCAGTTCTTC
TRBV6-4	NA	TRBJ2-7	NA	CASSAARDSGEQYF	TGTGCCAGCAGTGCGGCACGAGATTCAGGGGAGCAGTACTTC
TRBV4-1	TRBD1	TRBJ1-4	few	CASSQVPLGPSTGGKEKLFF	TGCGCCAGCAGCCAAGTCCCGCTTGGTCCGTCGACAGGGGGAAAGGAAAAACTGTTTTTT
TRBV3-1/TRBV3-2	TRBD1	TRBJ2-5	NA	CASSQVFRGPQETQYF	TGTGCCAGCAGCCAAGTTTTTAGGGGGCCTCAAGAGACCCAGTACTTC
TRBV5-1	NA	TRBJ2-5	once	CASSQGTAGETQYF	TGCGCCAGCAGCCAAGGGACGGCGGGGGAGACCCAGTACTTC
TRBV27	NA	TRBJ1-6	NA	CASSLSWQNNSPLHF	TGTGCCAGCAGTTTATCGTGGCAGAATAATTCACCCCTCCACTTT
TRBV28	NA	TRBJ1-4	NA	CASSRGGGREKLFF	TGTGCCAGCAGTAGGGGAGGGGGTAGGGAAAAACTGTTTTTT
TRBV18	NA	TRBJ1-2	NA	CASSPGANYGYTF	TGTGCCAGCTCACCAGGGGCCAACTATGGCTACACCTTC
TRBV27	TRBD1	TRBJ2-7	NA	CASSLLGQGVYEQYF	TGTGCCAGCAGTTTATTGGGACAGGGAGTCTACGAGCAGTACTTC
TRBV5-1	TRBD2	TRBJ2-2	NA	CASSLAELAGGPGELFF	TGCGCCAGCAGCTTGGCCGAACTAGCGGGAGGGCCCGGGGAGCTGTTTTTT
TRBV21-1	NA	TRBJ2-7	NA	CASSKALPAPLSYEQYF	TGTGCCAGCAGCAAGGCTCTCCCTGCCCCTCTCTCCTACGAGCAGTACTTC
TRBV7-2	NA	TRBJ2-3	NA	CASSQRGRDTQYF	TGTGCCAGCAGCCAAAGAGGGCGGGATACGCAGTATTTT
TRBV19	NA	TRBJ1-2	NA	CASKYDWGDYGYTF	TGTGCCAGTAAATATGATTGGGGGGACTATGGCTACACCTTC
TRBV4-1	NA	TRBJ1-4	NA	CASSHGLEAENEKLFF	TGCGCCAGCAGCCATGGGTTGGAGGCAGAAAATGAAAAACTGTTTTTT
TRBV27	NA	TRBJ2-5	NA	CASRSLLGETQYF	TGTGCCAGCAGATCACTCCTAGGAGAGACCCAGTACTTC
TRBV3-1/TRBV3-2	NA	TRBJ1-6	NA	CASSQEGVSPLHF	TGTGCCAGCAGCCAAGAAGGAGTTTCACCCCTCCACTTT
TRBV27	TRBD1	TRBJ1-6	NA	CASSLGTGTVYSPLHF	TGTGCCAGCAGTTTGGGTACCGGGACAGTATATTCACCCCTCCACTTT
TRBV6-6	NA	TRBJ1-6	NA	CASSYSRGHNSPLHF	TGTGCCAGCAGTTACTCGCGAGGTCATAATTCACCCCTCCACTTT
TRBV27	NA	TRBJ2-5	NA	CASSPTVEETQYF	TGTGCCAGCAGCCCCACAGTAGAGGAGACCCAGTACTTC
TRBV28	NA	TRBJ1-5	NA	CASIRGAGQPQHF	TGTGCCAGCATCCGGGGGGCAGGACAGCCCCAGCATTTT
TRBV29-1	TRBD1	TRBJ2-3	NA	CSVDGDRNGDTQYF	TGCAGCGTTGACGGGGACAGGAACGGAGATACGCAGTATTTT
TRBV11-3	NA	TRBJ2-7	NA	CASSLGDFGSEQYF	TGTGCCAGCAGCTTAGGAGATTTTGGGAGCGAGCAGTACTTC
TRBV29-1	NA	TRBJ2-5	NA	CSVAQGSQETQYF	TGCAGCGTCGCGCAGGGGAGCCAAGAGACCCAGTACTTC
TRBV5-4	NA	TRBJ2-7	NA	CASSPRSRTTYEQYF	TGTGCCAGCAGCCCCCGAAGTAGGACTACCTACGAGCAGTACTTC
TRBV25-1	NA	TRBJ2-3	NA	CASSVGDLTDTQYF	TGTGCCAGCAGTGTTGGAGACCTCACAGATACGCAGTATTTT
TRBV27	TRBD2	TRBJ2-7	NA	CASMGLAGGPEGEQYF	TGTGCCAGCATGGGACTAGCGGGAGGGCCAGAAGGTGAGCAGTACTTC
TRBV6-1	TRBD1	TRBJ2-3	NA	CASSDRGLTDTQYF	TGTGCCAGCAGTGACAGGGGGCTCACAGATACGCAGTATTTT
TRBV27	TRBD1	TRBJ1-5	once	CASSLSGTGGFLFSAQHF	TGTGCCAGCAGTTTATCCGGGACAGGGGGCTTCCTATTCTCGGCCCAGCATTTT
TRBV28	TRBD1	TRBJ1-4	NA	CASSLYSPGQGSTNEKLFF	TGTGCCAGCAGTTTATATTCCCCGGGACAGGGCTCAACTAATGAAAAACTGTTTTTT
TRBV2	NA	TRBJ1-1	NA	CASAPTQNTEAFF	TGTGCCAGCGCCCCTACTCAGAACACTGAAGCTTTCTTT
TRBV5-1	NA	TRBJ1-3	once	CASRTGSRGSGNTIYF	TGCGCCAGCAGGACCGGTAGCAGGGGCTCTGGAAACACCATATATTTT
TRBV11-1	NA	TRBJ2-7	few	CASSSVSGTYEQYF	TGTGCCAGCAGCTCGGTAAGCGGTACCTACGAGCAGTACTTC
TRBV12-5	TRBD1	TRBJ2-1	NA	CASGPPGTGGTSSYNEQFF	TGTGCTAGTGGTCCTCCCGGGACAGGGGGCACTAGCTCCTACAATGAGCAGTTCTTC
TRBV7-2	NA	TRBJ2-7	NA	CASSLTVRRGAAYEQYF	TGTGCCAGCAGCTTAACGGTCCGCAGGGGGGCCGCCTACGAGCAGTACTTC
TRBV24-1	NA	TRBJ1-1	NA	CATQDRRNTEAFF	TGTGCCACGCAGGACAGACGAAACACTGAAGCTTTCTTT